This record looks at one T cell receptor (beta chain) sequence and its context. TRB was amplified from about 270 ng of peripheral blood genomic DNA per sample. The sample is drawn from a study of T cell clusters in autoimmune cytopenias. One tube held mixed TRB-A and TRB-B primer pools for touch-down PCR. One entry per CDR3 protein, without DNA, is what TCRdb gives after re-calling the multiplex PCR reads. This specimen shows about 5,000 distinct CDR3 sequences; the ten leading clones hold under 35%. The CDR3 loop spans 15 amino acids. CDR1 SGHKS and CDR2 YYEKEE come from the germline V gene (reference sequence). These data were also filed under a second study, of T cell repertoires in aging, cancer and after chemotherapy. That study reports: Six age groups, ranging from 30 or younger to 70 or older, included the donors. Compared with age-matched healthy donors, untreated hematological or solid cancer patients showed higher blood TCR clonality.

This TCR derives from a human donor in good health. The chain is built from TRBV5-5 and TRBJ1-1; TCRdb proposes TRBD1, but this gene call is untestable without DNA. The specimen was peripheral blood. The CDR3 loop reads CASSLSGAVGTEAFF.